Shown below are 8 T cell receptor beta chains from a single sample sequenced in a study of CD8+CD57+ T cells in acquired aplastic anemia. Investigators profiled TCR beta VDJ and CDR3 from genomic DNA template. TCRdb reprocessed the reads via MiXCR and lists one record per CDR3 protein. The sample lists about 190,000 distinct CDR3 sequences; nearly 50% were seen once. Patients who underwent sequencing had shown CD8+CD57+ cell expansion by flow cytometry. Sequenced: sorted CD4+, CD8+, or CD8+CD57+ T cells (not recorded which) from PBMCs. These receptors all come from a human donor with aplastic anemia.

In this sample, this clonotype turned up many times. CDR3 residues: CASSYSSARGHGYTF. The CDR3 DNA follows: TGTGCCAGCAGTTACTCGTCGGCCAGGGGGCATGGCTACACCTTC. This rearrangement joins TRBV6-2 or TRBV6-3 to TRBJ1-2; 8 positions agree with TRBD1. CDR3 length: 15 amino acids. The J segment lost 6 bases and the V segment lost 0 bases, leaving 6 bases of the junction unmatched. Germline V gives CDR1 MNHEY, CDR2 SVGEGT.

The chain couples TRBV7-3 to TRBJ2-3; TRBD2 matches 10 bases. Germline CDR1 SGHTA, CDR2 FQGTGA. The CDR3 has 20 residues. V was clipped by 1 base and J by 6 bases; unmatched bases: 19. The CDR3 DNA is TGTGCCAGCAGCTTAAGGAGGCCAGCGGGAGGGCCGAGATCTATGGATACGCAGTATTTT. Translation: CASSLRRPAGGPRSMDTQYF.

This clonotype has ten or more counts. J is TRBJ2-3 and V is TRBV10-3, with TRBD2 matching 9 bases. CDR1 and CDR2 from the germline V gene are ENHRY and SYGVKD. This CDR3 is 18 amino acids long. Trimming took 2 bases from V and 1 from J; bases not matched to a gene: 10. The CDR3 loop reads CAISEKGSGRTGTDTQYF. CDR3 bases: TGTGCCATCAGTGAGAAAGGGAGCGGGAGGACGGGCACAGATACGCAGTATTTT.

This clonotype was counted many times. The chain links TRBV5-1 to TRBJ2-5, with 7 bases fitting TRBD1. The CDR3 extends over 14 amino acids. CDR1 is SGHRS, CDR2 YFSETQ, per germline. V lost 3 bases and J lost 3; bases outside the gene matches: 5. DNA of the CDR3: TGCGCCAGCAGCTCCGGGACAGCCAAAGAGACCCAGTACTTC. It specifies CASSSGTAKETQYF.

The chain couples TRBV7-9 to TRBJ2-1; D call uncertain. Deletions cut 2 bases from V and 3 bases from J, with 5 bases between. Germline V gene data show CDR1 as SEHNR and CDR2 as FQNEAQ (reference sequence). The CDR3 spans 13 residues. The CDR3 DNA is TGTGCCAGCAGCTTATCTGACTACAATGAGCAGTTCTTC. Translation: CASSLSDYNEQFF.

As concerns this clonotype: A read error may explain this, as a much larger clone is one base away. The V gene is TRBV11-3, the J gene TRBJ2-3; D is perhaps TRBD2 (5 bases). The V end lost 1 base, the J end lost 6 bases, and 11 bases lay between the germline ends. Germline CDR1 reads SGHNT; CDR2 reads YENEEA. The CDR3 length is 14 residues. The CDR3 DNA reads as TGTGCCAGCAGCTTAGTTGCACGGAGGGATACGCAGTATTTT. The encoded protein is CASSLVARRDTQYF.

The chain joins TRBV11-3 to TRBJ2-5, with 8 bases matching TRBD2. V gave up 3 bases and J gave up 5 bases; unmatched junction bases: 8. Germline-derived CDR1 and CDR2 are SGHNT and YENEEA. This CDR3 has 15 amino acids. CDR3 nucleotide sequence: TGTGCCAGCAGCTTCGGGGGGGCGTCCCTGGAGACCCAGTACTTC. It encodes CASSFGGASLETQYF.

The genes are TRBV6-1 and TRBJ1-2; possibly TRBD1 for D (6 bases). From germline, CDR1 is MNHNS and CDR2 SASEGT. CDR3 length: 14 amino acids. The V and J ends lost 0 bases and 4 bases respectively, with 9 bases between them. In DNA form, the CDR3 reads TGTGCCAGCAGTGAAGCGGGGGGGCCCTATGGCTACACCTTC. It encodes CASSEAGGPYGYTF.